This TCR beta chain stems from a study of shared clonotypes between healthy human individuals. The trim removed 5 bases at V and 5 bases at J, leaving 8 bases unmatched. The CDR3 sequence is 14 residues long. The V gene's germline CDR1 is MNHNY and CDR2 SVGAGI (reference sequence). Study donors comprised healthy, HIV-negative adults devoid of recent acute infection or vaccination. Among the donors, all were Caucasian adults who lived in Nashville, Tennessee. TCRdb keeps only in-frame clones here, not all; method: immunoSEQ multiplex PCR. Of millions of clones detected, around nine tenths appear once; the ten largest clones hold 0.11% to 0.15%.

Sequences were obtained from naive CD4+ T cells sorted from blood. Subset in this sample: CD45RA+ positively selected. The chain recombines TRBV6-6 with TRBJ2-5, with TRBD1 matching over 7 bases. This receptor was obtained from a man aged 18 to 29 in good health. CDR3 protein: CASSDRAPGETQYF. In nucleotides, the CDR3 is TGTGCCAGCAGTGACAGGGCTCCTGGGGAGACCCAGTACTTC.